A single T cell receptor beta chain is shown here with its context. Its antigen remains undetermined. The sample holds no much larger clone one base away, and base qualities are not on file. The data stem from a study of blood T cell repertoires in COVID-19 (TCRdb year 2020). Regarding the research as a whole: Samples from collaborators originated in the United States, Italy and Spain and spanned both the acute and convalescent phases of COVID-19. The prospective study material was composed of cDNA or gDNA derived from T cells, B-cell-depleted T cells, or PBMCs. Subjects who had been exposed to COVID-19, were actively infected with it, or had recovered from it provided the deeply sampled blood TCRbeta repertoires that made up the dataset. The repertoires were made available in a free public database intended to serve as a resource for research on the immune response to SARS-CoV-2. Samples were obtained from the ongoing ImmuneRACE study (first 160 participants) and from some 1,200 subjects provided by 6 global collaborators. Sample metadata almost always included a de-identified subject ID, COVID-19 status, age in years and sex. Where available, HLA class I and class II types were obtained from metadata supplied by the sample provider rather than from assay-based typing. Findings and caveats that apply to the study as a whole: Clinical and demographic metadata were provided uncurated, with the amount varying by source and participant.

In the prospective study, participants were about 18 to 100 years old, resided in about two dozen geographic areas of the United States, and were enrolled through a virtual design. Cohort assignment in the prospective study relied on participant-reported clinical history from a screening survey and a study questionnaire. Recovered participants in ImmuneRACE Cohort 3 were defined by two consecutive negative NP/OP PCR tests, clearance by a healthcare professional, or resolution of symptoms. In the prospective study, mobile phlebotomists collected whole blood, serum and a nasopharyngeal or oropharyngeal swab from each participant. Over a roughly 2-month period, participants in the prospective study had the option of providing additional blood draws and questionnaires. Before DNA extraction, blood samples from the prospective study were shipped at room temperature or frozen. The junction shows trimming of 4 bases on V and 4 bases on J, and the gene matches do not reach 8 bases of it. The CDR3 spans 17 residues, from the cysteine through the phenylalanine. Of all the DNA, just the CDR3 is kept, 51 bases in frame from base 1. From a lookup of the germline V gene, CDR1 and CDR2 are SGHRS and YFSETQ.

TCRbeta CDR3 regions were amplified from genomic DNA by means of the immunoSEQ Assay, a bias-controlled multiplex PCR. Regarding the original processing steps: The number of nucleated cells in each sample was estimated from the amplification of reference gene primers within the assay. To quantify the absolute abundance of each unique TCRbeta CDR3 rearrangement, sequence reads were collapsed and filtered. For each sample, productive Simpson clonality was calculated as the square root of Simpson's diversity index over productive rearrangements. TCRdb's version of the immuneACCESS table is confined to in-frame rearrangements and falls short of the full clone set. An unresolved V gene accounts for under half of the shortfall where checked; the remainder is of unknown origin. D and trimming were read from the DNA, whereas the V and J calls and clone size are those reported in that table. Across this sample there are 300,000 to 350,000 clones, with 75% to 90% seen only once. Jointly, the top ten make up under 2.5% of the sample.

Here the chain combines TRBV5-1 and TRBJ2-4; 13 bases in between match TRBD2. This TCR was recovered from a man aged 25-45 years who had recovered from COVID-19. Sequences were obtained from PBMCs or T cells enriched from blood (not recorded which). The DNA sequence follows: TGCGCCAGCAGCCCCAGACTAGCGGGGGGCGATAAAAACATTCAGTACTTC. This sequence encodes CASSPRLAGGDKNIQYF.